This TCR beta chain was sequenced in a study of OX40 agonist ivuxolimab in advanced cancers. Clones were sequenced by immunoSEQ multiplex PCR, and TCRdb holds only the in-frame ones, with some missing. The sample holds 100,000 or so clones, around nine tenths seen once. V shed 3 bases and J shed 3 bases, with 8 bases lying between them. This CDR3 region has 14 residues. The germline CDR1 and CDR2 sequences are LNHDA and SQIVND (reference sequence). The sequence was obtained from an adult with an advanced solid tumor such as melanoma, head and neck, liver or kidney cancer. This chain joins TRBV19 and TRBJ1-4; D gene unclear. Source: CD4+ or CD8+ T cells sorted from blood, taken in a trial of the OX40 agonist ivuxolimab. For the CDR3, the DNA is TGTGCCAGTAGTATGATGACGGCTAATGAAAAACTGTTTTTT. Its protein is CASSMMTANEKLFF.